The 15 T cell receptor beta chains below come from one sample, sequenced in a study of regulatory T cells in long-lasting Graves disease. HTBI primers from iRepertoire and Arm-PCR of CDR3 regions yielded the TCR beta libraries. TCRdb re-called the multiplex PCR reads through MiXCR, storing one row per CDR3 protein. The repertoire holds 300,000 to 400,000 distinct CDR3 sequences, roughly 17% seen once, with 25% to 30% in the top ten. As to time point: newly diagnosed GD, antithyroid drugs for less than 3 months. The TCR library used RNA extracted from PBMCs. The data also belong to a second study, concerning T cells in Graves' hyperthyroidism and ophthalmopathy.

This sample comprised peripheral blood mononuclear cells (PBMCs), obtained at new diagnosis, from a patient treated with antithyroid drugs. Receptors were obtained from a man aged 35 to 55 with Graves disease.

This clonotype was recorded many times. The gene calls are TRBV20-1 and TRBJ2-7; no clear D gene. The V gene's germline CDR1 is DFQATT and CDR2 SNEGSKA (reference sequence). Trimming pared 2 bases from V and 7 bases from J, leaving 9 bases between. CDR3 length: 11 amino acids. The CDR3 loop reads CSARPLKEQYF. The CDR3 DNA sequence: TGCAGTGCTAGACCCCTTAAAGAGCAGTACTTC.

This clonotype was seen ten or more times. The rearrangement uses TRBV30 and TRBJ1-1; a weak D match, TRBD1 (5 bases). Germline lookup yields CDR1 GTSNPN and CDR2 SVGIG (reference sequence). V lost 2 bases and J lost 1, with 8 bases in between. CDR3 length equals 13 residues. The CDR3 bases are TGTGCCTGGAGTAAGACAGCGAACACTGAAGCTTTCTTT. It is translated as CAWSKTANTEAFF. The complete variable domain, with remaining parts taken from reference TRBV30 and TRBJ1-1, reads SQTIHQWPATLVQPVGSPLSLECTVEGTSNPNLYWYRQAAGRGLQLLFYSVGIGQISSEVPQNLSASRPQDRQFILSSKKLLLSDSGFYLCAWSKTANTEAFFGQGTRLTVV.

This clonotype was detected ten times or more. The chain combines TRBV3-1 with TRBJ2-1; D is perhaps TRBD1 or TRBD2 (5 bases each). Trimming removed 6 bases at V and 10 bases at J, with 13 bases between. Germline CDR1 LGHDT, CDR2 YNNKEL (reference sequence). The CDR3 is 12 amino acids. CDR3 nucleotides: TGTGCCAGCAGGCCCCGGGACGGGGAGCAGTTCTTC. Encoded protein: CASRPRDGEQFF.

This clonotype appeared many times. CDR3 sequence reads: CASSEGQDGTEAFF. The CDR3 nucleotides read TGCGCCAGCAGCGAAGGACAGGACGGCACTGAAGCTTTCTTT. V is TRBV5-1 and J is TRBJ1-1, with 7 bases identical to TRBD1. CDR1 SGHRS and CDR2 YFSETQ come from the germline V gene. The V segment lost 4 bases and the J segment 4 bases; nucleotides outside the gene matches: 7. This CDR3 is 14 amino acids long.

V is TRBV12-5 and J is TRBJ2-1; 7 bases agree with TRBD2. CDR3 length equals 15 residues. With 1 base clipped from V and 4 bases from J, the junction kept 4 bases outside the gene matches. Germline CDR1 reads LGHNT; CDR2 reads FRNRAP. CDR3 in amino acids: CASGLGLASYNEQFF. The CDR3 nucleotides are TGTGCTAGTGGTTTGGGACTAGCTTCGTACAATGAGCAGTTCTTC.

Note on this clonotype: A far larger clone is off by one base, so a read error is likely. The DNA for the CDR3 is TGTGCCAGCAGTTTTGGAGTCTGCGAGCAGTACTTC. Amino acid sequence: CASSFGVCEQYF. The chain recombines TRBV6-5 with TRBJ2-5, with D hard to call. The J call may not be correct, given that the DNA end is closer to TRBJ2-7. CDR1 and CDR2 from the germline V gene are MNHEY and SVGAGI. This CDR3 contains 12 residues.

This clonotype has a count of ten or more. The V gene is TRBV29-1, the J gene TRBJ1-2; D not resolved. V was shortened by 4 bases and J by 2 bases, with 8 bases between the two germline ends. The length of the CDR3 is 12 residues. Germline V gives CDR1 SQVTM, CDR2 ANQGSEA. The chain's CDR3 is CSVVSENYGYTF. The CDR3 DNA reads TGCAGCGTTGTCTCAGAAAACTATGGCTACACCTTC.

This clonotype was observed a handful of times. V and J are TRBV11-2 and TRBJ2-3, with TRBD1 matching 8 bases. The CDR3 runs 16 residues. CDR1 is SGHAT, CDR2 FQNNGV, per germline. V shed 1 base and J 8 bases; nucleotides not matched to a gene: 11. This CDR3 reads CASSLVAGTGLTTQYF. The CDR3 DNA reads as TGTGCCAGCAGCTTAGTTGCTGGGACAGGATTGACTACGCAGTATTTT. The whole variable domain, filled in from reference TRBV11-2 and TRBJ2-3, reads EAGVAQSPRYKIIEKRQSVAFWCNPISGHATLYWYQQILGQGPKLLIQFQNNGVVDDSQLPKDRFSAERLKGVDSTLKIQPAKLEDSAVYLCASSLVAGTGLTTQYFGPGTRLTVL.

Many counts were recorded for this clonotype. V and J are TRBV2 and TRBJ1-3; no definite D call. Trimming stripped 7 bases from V and 1 base from J, with 11 bases between. CDR1 is SNHLY, CDR2 FYNNEI, per germline. The CDR3 covers 14 residues. Written as DNA, the CDR3 is TGTGCCAGCAAGCTGGGATCTTCTGGAAACACCATATATTTT. Translated, it gives CASKLGSSGNTIYF.

V and J are TRBV6-2 or TRBV6-3 and TRBJ2-1; no reliable D call. CDR1 MNHEY and CDR2 SVGEGT come from the germline V gene. This CDR3 region has 14 residues. Trimming removed 0 bases from V and 4 bases from J, with 7 bases in between. In DNA, the CDR3 is TGTGCCAGCAGTTACTCTTCAGCTTACAATGAGCAGTTCTTC. This translates into CASSYSSAYNEQFF.

This clonotype was recorded many times. The gene calls are TRBV28 and TRBJ2-5; weak D call: TRBD2 (6 bases). CDR3 length: 14 amino acids. Trimming took off 3 bases at V and 0 bases at J, with 8 bases between the two ends. CDR1 MDHEN and CDR2 SYDVKM come from the germline V gene. CDR3 nucleotide sequence: TGTGCCAGCAGTTTCGGGGGATACCAAGAGACCCAGTACTTC. Protein: CASSFGGYQETQYF.

This clonotype was seen a handful of times. The chain joins TRBV9 to TRBJ2-7; D gene unclear. V was cut by 0 bases and J by 5 bases, with 12 bases left in between. Germline CDR1 SGDLS, CDR2 YYNGEE. This CDR3 has 14 residues. DNA of the CDR3: TGTGCCAGCAGCGTAGCTGGGGATTTGAACGAGCAGTACTTC. This sequence encodes CASSVAGDLNEQYF.

The chain uses TRBV9 and TRBJ2-1; 8 bases fit TRBD2. The V segment lost 4 bases and the J segment 12 bases; nucleotides outside the gene matches: 9. The CDR3 sequence is 13 residues long. Germline V gene lookup returns CDR1 SGDLS and CDR2 YYNGEE. CDR3 region: CASSSHSGAGQFF. The CDR3 coding sequence is TGTGCCAGCAGCTCACATAGCGGGGCGGGGCAGTTCTTC.

This clonotype was recorded many times. The chain recombines TRBV7-2 with TRBJ2-1; tentatively, D is TRBD1 (6 bases). CDR1 is SGHTA, CDR2 FQGNSA, per germline. This CDR3 comprises 15 residues. Trimming left V 5 bases short and J 7 bases short, with 18 bases between. The CDR3 DNA reads TGTGCCAGCAGCCCTGTTGGGGGCCCCCGGAATGAGCAGTTCTTC. This sequence encodes CASSPVGGPRNEQFF.

Many counts were recorded for this clonotype. The chain has TRBV29-1 and TRBJ2-7, with D unresolved. V was clipped by 1 base and J by 3 bases, with 10 bases between them. The germline V gene has CDR1 SQVTM and CDR2 ANQGSEA. This CDR3 region has 13 residues. Here the CDR3 reads CSVEARAFYEQYF. The CDR3 DNA is TGCAGCGTTGAAGCTAGAGCCTTCTACGAGCAGTACTTC.